This paragraph reports one TCR beta chain. Its antigen is not identified. These data originate in a study of T cell repertoires in urothelial bladder cancer. Study results and limitations: A single clone reached around 2% in benign versus up to roughly 15% in carcinoma.

The germline CDR1 and CDR2 sequences are SGHNT and YYREEE (reference sequence). With 3 bases clipped from V and 5 bases from J, the junction kept 5 bases outside the gene matches. The CDR3 spans 15 residues. Clones were read by immunoSEQ multiplex PCR, and TCRdb kept only the in-frame ones, dropping some. This sample carries roughly 1,300 clones, roughly 76% of them seen once, and the ten largest clones take more than 25%. The TCR was taken from a human donor with urothelial carcinoma. The chain employs TRBV5-4 and TRBJ1-5; 10 bases line up with TRBD1. Sequencing was carried out using tumor-infiltrating cells from bladder cancer. The CDR3 DNA follows: TGTGCCAGCAGCTCTGGGACAGGGGCTTATCAGCCCCAGCATTTT. Its translation: CASSSGTGAYQPQHF.